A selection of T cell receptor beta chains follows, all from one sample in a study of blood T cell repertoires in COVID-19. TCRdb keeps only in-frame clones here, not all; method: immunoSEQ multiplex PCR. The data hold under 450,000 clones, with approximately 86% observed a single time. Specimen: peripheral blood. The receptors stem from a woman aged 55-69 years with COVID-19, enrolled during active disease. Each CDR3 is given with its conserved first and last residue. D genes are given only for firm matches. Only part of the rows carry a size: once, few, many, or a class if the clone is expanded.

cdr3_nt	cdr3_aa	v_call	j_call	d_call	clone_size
TGTGCCCGCGGGGGACCGGGGGGCGGGGAAACTGAAGCTTTCTTT	CARGGPGGGETEAFF	TRBV2	TRBJ1-1	NA	NA
TGTGCCAGCAGTTTAGTGCAGGGGGAAAAACTGTTTTTT	CASSLVQGEKLFF	TRBV12-3/TRBV12-4	TRBJ1-4	NA	NA
TGTGCCAGCAGTTTATCATTAGGGGGCCGGGGGGCCAACGTCCTGACTTTC	CASSLSLGGRGANVLTF	TRBV28	TRBJ2-6	TRBD1	NA
TGTGCCAGCAGTTACTCTGAGAGGGGCACAGATACGCAGTATTTT	CASSYSERGTDTQYF	TRBV6-5	TRBJ2-3	NA	NA
TGTGCCAGCAGCTTGGCGGTGGGAGGCAATCAGCCCCAGCATTTT	CASSLAVGGNQPQHF	TRBV5-4	TRBJ1-5	NA	NA
TGCGCCAGCAGGCGAACCCGAACGGCGACAGCCTCTGGAAACACCATATATTTT	CASRRTRTATASGNTIYF	TRBV5-1	TRBJ1-3	NA	NA
TGTGCCAGTAGTACTCGGGACACAAAATACAATGAGCAGTTCTTC	CASSTRDTKYNEQFF	TRBV19	TRBJ2-1	NA	NA
TGTGCCAGCAGCGCACAGGGGGCTTCCTATTCCTACAATGAGCAGTTCTTC	CASSAQGASYSYNEQFF	TRBV5-8	TRBJ2-1	TRBD1	NA
TGTGCCAGCAGCTCCGACAGGGCGTTTAACTATGGCTACACCTTC	CASSSDRAFNYGYTF	TRBV7-9	TRBJ1-2	TRBD1	few
TGTGCCAGTAGTATCCGACAGGGGATCGCTGGAAACACCATATATTTT	CASSIRQGIAGNTIYF	TRBV19	TRBJ1-3	TRBD1	NA
TGTGCCAGCAGACGGGGACATTTACTACCAGATACGCAGTATTTT	CASRRGHLLPDTQYF	TRBV2	TRBJ2-3	NA	NA
TGTGCCAGCAGCTTGGGGCGGGGGCTGGGGAATGGCTACACCTTC	CASSLGRGLGNGYTF	TRBV7-9	TRBJ1-2	NA	NA
TGTGCCAGCAGCTTTCCAGGGGAACCCTACGAGCAGTACTTC	CASSFPGEPYEQYF	TRBV5-4	TRBJ2-7	NA	once
TGTGCCAGCAGCTACAGGGGTACCGAGAAAGCTTTCTTT	CASSYRGTEKAFF	TRBV5-4	TRBJ1-1	TRBD1	NA
TGTGCCAGCAGTTTATTGGGGCCCCGCAATCAGCCCCAGCATTTT	CASSLLGPRNQPQHF	TRBV27	TRBJ1-5	NA	NA
TGCAGCGTTTCACTCCGGGGTAACTATGGCTACACCTTC	CSVSLRGNYGYTF	TRBV29-1	TRBJ1-2	NA	NA
TGTGCCTCCCGTCGGGTTCGGGAAAATTCACCCCTCCACTTT	CASRRVRENSPLHF	TRBV30	TRBJ1-6	NA	NA
TGCGCCAGCAGCCAGGCCCCTGGGACAGACTATGGCTACACCTTC	CASSQAPGTDYGYTF	TRBV4-1	TRBJ1-2	TRBD1	NA
TGCGCCAGCAGCTTGCTCGCCGGGAACACTGAAGCTTTCTTT	CASSLLAGNTEAFF	TRBV5-1	TRBJ1-1	NA	NA
TGTGCCAGCAGTTTCGCAGGGGGCGGCTATGGCTACACCTTC	CASSFAGGGYGYTF	TRBV27	TRBJ1-2	TRBD1	NA
TGCGCCAGCATGGACAGGTCAGGGAACACTGAAGCTTTCTTT	CASMDRSGNTEAFF	TRBV5-1	TRBJ1-1	TRBD1	NA
TGCGCCAGCAGCGGTGGACAGGGGAGCTATGGCTACACCTTC	CASSGGQGSYGYTF	TRBV5-1	TRBJ1-2	TRBD1	NA
TGTGCCAGCAGTGAACGGGGGTGGCCAGATACGCAGTATTTT	CASSERGWPDTQYF	TRBV6-4	TRBJ2-3	NA	NA
TGTGCCAGCAGCTTAACAGGGGCCGAGACCCAGTACTTC	CASSLTGAETQYF	TRBV11-2	TRBJ2-5	TRBD1	NA
TGTGCCACCAGCAGGGGGAAGGGGGCGAGCAATCAGCCCCAGCATTTT	CATSRGKGASNQPQHF	TRBV15	TRBJ1-5	TRBD1	few
TGTGCCAGCAGCAAGAACAGGGCCGCAGGCTACACCTTC	CASSKNRAAGYTF	TRBV14	TRBJ1-2	NA	few
TGCGCCAGCAGCTCCATTCCTACAGCTACCTATGGCTACACCTTC	CASSSIPTATYGYTF	TRBV5-1	TRBJ1-2	NA	NA
TGTGCCAGCTTGCCTCCGGGACATGGGAACACTGAAGCTTTCTTT	CASLPPGHGNTEAFF	TRBV28	TRBJ1-1	NA	NA
TGTGCCAGCAGCGTAGTGCCTAGCGGGGGGGCGGAGACCCAGTACTTC	CASSVVPSGGAETQYF	TRBV9	TRBJ2-5	TRBD2	NA
TGTGCCAGCAGACCTAGCGGGATGGACACCGGGGAGCTGTTTTTT	CASRPSGMDTGELFF	TRBV9	TRBJ2-2	TRBD2	once
TGTGCCAGCAGCTTGGGACAGGGAAACACTGAAGCTTTCTTT	CASSLGQGNTEAFF	TRBV3-1/TRBV3-2	TRBJ1-1	TRBD1	once
TGCGCCAGCAGCCGGACAGGGGGCCCAGATACGCAGTATTTT	CASSRTGGPDTQYF	TRBV4-1	TRBJ2-3	TRBD1	NA
TGTGCCAGCAGTGGTTACCACGGGGGAGCGGGTGAAAAACTGTTTTTT	CASSGYHGGAGEKLFF	TRBV27	TRBJ1-4	NA	NA
TGTGCCAGCAGCACCAGGGCAGGGTACTCCCCTCATCAAGAGACCCAGTACTTC	CASSTRAGYSPHQETQYF	TRBV7-2	TRBJ2-5	NA	NA
TGTGCCTGGAGCGCGATAGACAGGGGTAATTCACCCCTCCACTTT	CAWSAIDRGNSPLHF	TRBV30	TRBJ1-6	TRBD1	NA
TGTGCCAGCAGTATCAGGGTGACCTCCTACGAGCAGTACTTC	CASSIRVTSYEQYF	TRBV6-5	TRBJ2-7	NA	NA
TGTGCCAGCAGTTTCTATTATAGCGGGGGGGCCTACGAGCAGTACTTC	CASSFYYSGGAYEQYF	TRBV6-2/TRBV6-3	TRBJ2-7	TRBD2	NA
TGCGCCAGCAGCATCCAGGCTGAACCTTACAATGAGCAGTTCTTC	CASSIQAEPYNEQFF	TRBV5-1	TRBJ2-1	NA	NA
TGCGCCAGCAGCTCAACTTTACAGGGGGCATATGGCTACACCTTC	CASSSTLQGAYGYTF	TRBV5-1	TRBJ1-2	TRBD1	NA
TGCGCCAGCAGCAAAGCTAGCGGGGGGACCGAGACCCAGTACTTC	CASSKASGGTETQYF	TRBV4-3	TRBJ2-5	TRBD2	NA